The clone carrying this TCR beta chain has only one observation. Its antigen is currently unknown. Using immunoSEQ multiplex PCR, the repertoire was profiled, and TCRdb retains in-frame clones only, with some absent. This sample has 100,000 to 120,000 clones, with less than 95% found just once. This sample is drawn from a study of T cell responses to AZD1222 COVID-19 vaccine. General study results and limits: Donors were mostly white British, more females; clonal diversity possibly underestimated. Unmutated variant regions are reportedly the target of nearly half of TCRs that are spike-specific.

The input for sequencing was peripheral blood, taken 28 days after the second AZD1222 dose. This TCR derives from an adult who received the AZD1222 COVID-19 vaccine.

CDR3 amino acids: CASSPRAPLEYF. The DNA for the CDR3 is TGTGCCAGCAGTCCCCGGGCCCCCCTGGAGTACTTC. The J gene is TRBJ2-5, the V gene TRBV27; D uncertain. Deletions cut 5 bases from V and 12 bases from J, with 16 bases between. The germline V gene encodes CDR1 MNHEY and CDR2 SMNVEV (reference sequence). The CDR3 runs to 12 residues.